This T cell receptor (beta chain) was sequenced for a study of T cell responses to AZD1222 COVID-19 vaccine. V lost 2 bases to trimming and J lost 6 bases, with 32 bases between them. Germline loops: CDR1 SNHLY, CDR2 FYNNEI. The CDR3 is made up of 20 amino acids. Findings of the study overall: After two AZD1222 doses, spike-specific TCR breadth and depth rose versus day 0. Vaccine-associated CD4 TCRs ranged over spike, dominating at 160-218 and 743-854.

A word on this clone: The antigen remains unidentified.

The method was immunoSEQ multiplex PCR; TCRdb's version includes in-frame clones alone and lacks a portion of them. Seen here are 140,000 to 150,000 clones, approximately 93% observed once, and the top ten hold roughly 12%. The chain is built from TRBV2 and TRBJ2-7; the D is unclear. The source material was peripheral blood, sampled after recovery from COVID-19. The receptor's source is an adult who had recovered from COVID-19. CDR3 protein: CASSEPVNYSSWPLTPEQYF. Written as DNA, the CDR3 is TGTGCCAGCAGTGAACCCGTCAACTATTCCTCATGGCCTCTTACGCCCGAGCAGTACTTC. Filled out from reference TRBV2 and TRBJ2-7, the complete variable domain reads EPEVTQTPSHQVTQMGQEVILRCVPISNHLYFYWYRQILGQKVEFLVSFYNNEISEKSEIFDDQFSVERPDGSNFTLKIRSTKLEDSAMYFCASSEPVNYSSWPLTPEQYFGPGTRLTVT.